This T cell receptor beta chain was profiled in a study of T cells expressing NK-cell markers. Germline CDR1 and CDR2: KGHDR and SFDVKD. CDR3 length: 16 residues. From its re-call of the 5' RACE reads, TCRdb lists each CDR3 protein once, without DNA. With 550,000 to 600,000 distinct CDR3 sequences in the sample, the ten largest clones hold roughly 3.4%. The sequenced sample consisted of blood T cells: a sorted CD56 or NKG2C T cell subset, CD4+ or CD8+ T cells, or bulk PBMC T cells (not recorded which). The chain carries TRBV24-1 and TRBJ2-3; the D call from TCRdb, TRBD1, cannot be confirmed without DNA. This clonotype was sampled from a man aged 18-30 years in good health. The CDR3 region is CATSDFGQGTADTQYF.